This is a list of T cell receptor beta chains from one sample in a study of T cell responses to AZD1222 COVID-19 vaccine. TCRdb keeps only in-frame clones here, not all; method: immunoSEQ multiplex PCR. Of some 31,000 clones listed, 93% are singletons. The sequencing here drew on peripheral blood, taken on day 0 of AZD1222 vaccination. The receptors here all came from an adult in good health. Both conserved end residues are part of each CDR3. A D gene is named only where the DNA matches it firmly. Part of the rows lack a size; the others show once, few, many or a class for expanded clones.

>TRBV12-3/TRBV12-4|TRBJ1-1|.|.
TGTGCCAGCAGTTCCCCCTACACTGAAGCTTTCTTT
CASSSPYTEAFF
>TRBV28|TRBJ1-4|.|.
TGTGCCAGCAGTTTATCCGGGGCTAATGAAAAACTGTTTTTT
CASSLSGANEKLFF
>TRBV7-8|TRBJ2-1|.|.
TGTGCCAGCAGCCCTCGAACTTACAATGAGCAGTTCTTC
CASSPRTYNEQFF
>TRBV4-1|TRBJ2-3|.|.
TGCGCCAGCAGCCCCAAGGGCGGGGACGGCACAGATACGCAGTATTTT
CASSPKGGDGTDTQYF
>TRBV18|TRBJ1-2|.|.
TGTGCCAGCTCACCACCGGGAGAGAGATCCAGCAAAGGTGGCTACACCTTC
CASSPPGERSSKGGYTF
>TRBV12-3/TRBV12-4|TRBJ2-1|.|.
TGTGCCAGCGACAGTCTCCCATACAATGAGCAGTTCTTC
CASDSLPYNEQFF
>TRBV9|TRBJ2-7|.|.
TGTGCCAGCAGCGTAGAATGGGATATCAGCGAGCAGTACTTC
CASSVEWDISEQYF
>TRBV12-3/TRBV12-4|TRBJ1-2|TRBD1|.
TGTGCCAGCAGTTGGGACAGGGAGTTTGGCTACACCTTC
CASSWDREFGYTF
>TRBV6-5|TRBJ1-1|.|.
TGTGCCAGCAGTTACGAAGCCTACACTGAAGCTTTCTTT
CASSYEAYTEAFF
>TRBV7-8|TRBJ2-1|TRBD2|.
TGTGCCAGCAGCCCCCGGCGGGGGAAGAACAATGAGCAGTTCTTC
CASSPRRGKNNEQFF
>TRBV29-1|TRBJ2-1|.|.
TGCAGCGTTGAAACCGGGGAAACCTACAATGAGCAGTTCTTC
CSVETGETYNEQFF
>TRBV15|TRBJ1-5|.|.
TGTGCCACCAGCAGAGGGAACAGGGCCGTAGCAAATCAGCCCCAGCATTTT
CATSRGNRAVANQPQHF
>TRBV9|TRBJ1-4|.|.
TGTGCCAGCAGCGCCGACACCGTCCCGGGGGATGAAAAACTGTTTTTT
CASSADTVPGDEKLFF
>TRBV5-1|TRBJ2-3|.|once
TGCGCCAGCAGCTTGGAACAGATCACAGATACGCAGTATTTT
CASSLEQITDTQYF
>TRBV7-9|TRBJ1-1|.|.
TGTGCCAGCAGCAAGCCGGGCACTGAAGCTTTCTTT
CASSKPGTEAFF
>TRBV19|TRBJ1-1|.|.
TGTGCCAGTAGTACTCAGGGTTCCACTGAAGCTTTCTTT
CASSTQGSTEAFF
>TRBV18|TRBJ2-1|.|.
TGTGCCAGCTCACCACCAAGGGCCGTCGAGCCTAACAATGAGCAGTTCTTC
CASSPPRAVEPNNEQFF
>TRBV4-2|TRBJ2-7|.|.
TGTGCCAGCAGCACGGAGACAAGTAACGAGCAGTACTTC
CASSTETSNEQYF
>TRBV10-3|TRBJ1-3|.|once
TGTGCCATCAGAGACGACGGAAACACCATATATTTT
CAIRDDGNTIYF
>TRBV11-2|TRBJ2-3|.|.
TGTGCCAGCAGCTTGGGACTGGTGGTAACAGATACGCAGTATTTT
CASSLGLVVTDTQYF
>TRBV10-3|TRBJ1-2|TRBD1|once
TGTGCCATCAGTGACAACATCGGACAGGGGGGACATGGCTACACCTTC
CAISDNIGQGGHGYTF
>TRBV5-1|TRBJ1-4|TRBD1|once
TGCGCCAGCAGCTTTGGACAGGGTGAAAAACTGTTTTTT
CASSFGQGEKLFF
>TRBV28|TRBJ2-1|TRBD1|.
TGTGCCAGCAGGGGGGGGACAGGGAGTGAGCAGTTCTTC
CASRGGTGSEQFF
>TRBV2|TRBJ1-2|.|.
TGTGCCAGCAGTGAAGCGCTTCGAACAGGGAAGGGGAACTATGGCTACACCTTC
CASSEALRTGKGNYGYTF
>TRBV5-5|TRBJ1-5|TRBD1|.
TGTGCCAGCAGCTTGAGACAGGGAGTTTCGAATCAGCCCCAGCATTTT
CASSLRQGVSNQPQHF
>TRBV24-1|TRBJ1-4|.|.
TGTGCCCCCTGGGACCAAGGTCCTAATGAAAAACTGTTTTTT
CAPWDQGPNEKLFF
>TRBV6-6|TRBJ1-1|.|.
TGTGCCAGCAGGTCAGTGGGGGCAGCTTTCTTT
CASRSVGAAFF
>TRBV4-1|TRBJ2-2|.|.
TGCGCCAGCAGCCAAGGCCGTGTCACCGGGGAGCTGTTTTTT
CASSQGRVTGELFF
>TRBV7-2|TRBJ1-1|TRBD1|.
TGTGCCAGCAGCCGTGGCAGGGGGCGCATCACTGAAGCTTTCTTT
CASSRGRGRITEAFF
>TRBV5-1|TRBJ1-5|.|.
TGCGCCAGCAGCTTGGGGGGGCAACTTCAGCCCCAGCATTTT
CASSLGGQLQPQHF
>TRBV18|TRBJ1-3|.|.
TGTGCCAGCTCTCAAGGAGTCTCTGGAAACACCATATATTTT
CASSQGVSGNTIYF
>TRBV28|TRBJ1-2|TRBD1|.
TGTGCCAGCATCAGGGGGGGGGCGCAGTCTAACTATGGCTACACCTTC
CASIRGGAQSNYGYTF
>TRBV13|TRBJ2-7|TRBD1|once
TGTGCCAGCAGCCCCGGGACAGCTAGTTACGAGCAGTACTTC
CASSPGTASYEQYF
>TRBV9|TRBJ1-2|.|.
TGTGCCAGCAGCGCCTTAGAGGGGTACTATGGCTACACCTTC
CASSALEGYYGYTF
>TRBV27|TRBJ2-2|TRBD2|.
TGTGCCAGCAGTTCGAACGGGGGGGCCGCCGGGGAGCTGTTTTTT
CASSSNGGAAGELFF
>TRBV9|TRBJ1-6|TRBD1|.
TGTGCCAGCAGCGTAGCCGGGACAGGGGGTAGTTCACCCCTCCACTTT
CASSVAGTGGSSPLHF
>TRBV7-9|TRBJ2-4|.|.
TGTGCCAGCAGCCGGGACCGAACCCTAGCCAAAAACATTCAGTACTTC
CASSRDRTLAKNIQYF
>TRBV27|TRBJ2-7|.|.
TGTGCCAGCATCCCTCATTCAGGGGAGGGCGAGCAGTACTTC
CASIPHSGEGEQYF
>TRBV5-4|TRBJ2-7|.|.
TGTGCCAGCAGCTTGCCCCCCGCCCACGAGCAGTACTTC
CASSLPPAHEQYF
>TRBV19|TRBJ2-2|TRBD1|.
TGTGCCAGTAGTCGCGGGACAGGGACGGTGCGCACCGGGGAGCTGTTTTTT
CASSRGTGTVRTGELFF
>TRBV11-2|TRBJ2-1|TRBD2|.
TGTGCCAGCAGTCCGTCCAGGACTAGCGGGAGGGCCCCCTACAATGAGCAGTTCTTC
CASSPSRTSGRAPYNEQFF
>TRBV6-5|TRBJ2-7|.|.
TGTGCCAGCAGTTACGCCGGACTATCCGCCTACGAGCAGTACTTC
CASSYAGLSAYEQYF
>TRBV10-3|TRBJ2-3|.|.
TGTGCCATCAGAGGGGGAATAGGTACAGATACGCAGTATTTT
CAIRGGIGTDTQYF
>TRBV12-3/TRBV12-4|TRBJ1-2|.|.
TGTGCCAGCAGTCCCGAAGCTTATGGCTACACCTTC
CASSPEAYGYTF
>TRBV11-2|TRBJ1-6|.|.
TGTGCCAGCAGCCGCTGGCAGGGGCGAATCTCCTATAATTCACCCCTCCACTTT
CASSRWQGRISYNSPLHF
>TRBV5-6|TRBJ2-1|.|.
TGTGCCAGCAGCTACCCGACGGGACCCAGGAATGAGCAGTTCTTC
CASSYPTGPRNEQFF
>TRBV5-8|TRBJ2-3|TRBD2|.
TGTGCCAGTACTAGCGGGAGATGGAGGAGCACAGATACGCAGTATTTT
CASTSGRWRSTDTQYF
>TRBV6-5|TRBJ1-1|.|.
TGTGCCAGCAGCCTCGAGAGGGGAGGCACTGAAGCTTTCTTT
CASSLERGGTEAFF
>TRBV7-9|TRBJ1-1|.|few
TGTGCCAGCAGCCTGATGGGCGGGGCGGACACTGAAGCTTTCTTT
CASSLMGGADTEAFF
>TRBV7-2|TRBJ2-2|TRBD2|.
TGTGCCAGCAGCACCCCGACTAGCGGACCTAACACCGGGGAGCTGTTTTTT
CASSTPTSGPNTGELFF
>TRBV14|TRBJ1-5|.|.
TGTGCCAGCAGCCAAGGGCCTGGATACAATCAGCCCCAGCATTTT
CASSQGPGYNQPQHF
>TRBV12-3/TRBV12-4|TRBJ1-4|.|.
TGTGCCAGCATGAGTACAACTAATGAAAAACTGTTTTTT
CASMSTTNEKLFF
>TRBV7-9|TRBJ1-6|.|.
TGTGCCAGCAGCTCGCGATCCGGAAATTCACCCCTCCACTTT
CASSSRSGNSPLHF
>TRBV10-2|TRBJ1-3|.|.
TGCGCCAGCAGGGCAGGTTCCTTCTCTGGAAACACCATATATTTT
CASRAGSFSGNTIYF
>TRBV18|TRBJ1-2|.|.
TGTGCCAGCTCACCACCGCGGGCAGGGAGTATGCTCTACACCTTC
CASSPPRAGSMLYTF
>TRBV27|TRBJ1-6|TRBD1|few
TGTGCCAGCAGTACGACAGGGAATTCACCCCTCCACTTT
CASSTTGNSPLHF
>TRBV3-1/TRBV3-2|TRBJ1-2|TRBD1|.
TGTGCCAGCAGCCAACCCACAGGGGAGGGCTATGGCTACACCTTC
CASSQPTGEGYGYTF
>TRBV6-4|TRBJ2-6|TRBD1|.
TGTGCCAGCAGTGACGGGACAGGGGGCTCTGGGGCCAACGTCCTGACTTTC
CASSDGTGGSGANVLTF
>TRBV24-1|TRBJ1-2|TRBD1|once
TGTGCCACCAGTGAGCCCCGGGACAGGCTCCCCTCTGACTATGGCTACACCTTC
CATSEPRDRLPSDYGYTF
>TRBV28|TRBJ2-7|TRBD2|.
TGTGCCAGCAGTTTTCGGGGGGTGAAGAGCTACGAGCAGTACTTC
CASSFRGVKSYEQYF